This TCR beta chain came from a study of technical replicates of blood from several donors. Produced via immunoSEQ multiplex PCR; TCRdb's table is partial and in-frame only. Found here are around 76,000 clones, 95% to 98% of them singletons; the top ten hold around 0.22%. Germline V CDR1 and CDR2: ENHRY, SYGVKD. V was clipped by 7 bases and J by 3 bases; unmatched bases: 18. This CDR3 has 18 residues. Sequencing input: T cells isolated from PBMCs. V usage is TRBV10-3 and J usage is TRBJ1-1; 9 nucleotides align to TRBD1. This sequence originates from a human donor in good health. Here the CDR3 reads CAIMAGTGIGPFYTEAFF. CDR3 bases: TGTGCCATCATGGCGGGGACAGGGATTGGGCCTTTCTACACTGAAGCTTTCTTT.